This T cell receptor (beta chain) was found in a study of PD-1 blockade in classical Hodgkin lymphoma. Study-level background: On a schedule of every 2 weeks, patients received nivolumab 3 mg/kg intravenously.

Measured with immunoSEQ multiplex PCR; TCRdb has only the in-frame clones, and not every one. This table has thousands of clones, approximately 81% appearing once. Brentuximab vedotin exposure varied, and every patient relapsed after autologous stem cell transplantation. Isolation of CD4+ T cells from thawed PBMCs was performed by magnetic negative selection. Complete response, partial response or progressive disease constituted the best response categories observed. About this clone: Its antigen is still unknown.

Overall study findings and caveats: Healthy donors were reported to have higher baseline TCR diversity than newly diagnosed patients. There remain no defined causes for the repertoire differences, which possibly reflect disease activity or prior therapy.

V was trimmed by 4 bases and J by 1 base, leaving 10 bases between them. The CDR3 runs to 13 residues. Germline CDR1 is SQVTM and CDR2 is ANQGSEA. V gene TRBV29-1 combines with J gene TRBJ1-1, with D maybe TRBD1 (5 bases). This TCR was recovered from a human donor with classical Hodgkin lymphoma. The source was CD4+ T cells from blood, collected at baseline. The CDR3 spells CSVVQGWNTEAFF. In DNA form, the CDR3 reads TGCAGCGTTGTGCAGGGATGGAACACTGAAGCTTTCTTT.